This T cell receptor beta chain was sequenced during a study of shared clonotypes between healthy human individuals. Study-wide results and caveats: Naive CD4 clonotypes overlapped across a few donors at 4.5% to 5.5%. A reduction in generation probabilities was seen for non-shared clonotypes relative to those shared by all four donors.

About this clone itself: Its antigen remains unknown.

The CDR3 length is 15 residues. Deletions cut 1 base from V and 7 bases from J, with 15 bases between. CDR1 and CDR2 (germline): SGHRS, YFSETQ. Replicate PCRs from sorted subsets contained approximately 200 ng DNA, which is approximately 30,000 T cell genomes. The data were produced by immunoSEQ multiplex PCR, yet TCRdb's version contains in-frame clones alone and is incomplete. The sample holds about 960,000 clones, around 80% seen once. The chain recombines TRBV5-1 with TRBJ2-1, with a possible D match to TRBD2 (6 bases). The source of this sequence is a man in his late teens or twenties in good health. The sequenced sample was memory CD4+ T cells sorted from blood. Subset in this sample: CD45RA-negative fraction. The CDR3: CASSLSGASENEQFF. CDR3 DNA sequence: TGCGCCAGCAGCTTGTCCGGCGCTAGCGAGAATGAGCAGTTCTTC.